Listed below are T cell receptor beta chains from one sample, sequenced in a study of PD-L1 blockade in urothelial cancer. Profiled with immunoSEQ multiplex PCR; TCRdb holds only in-frame clones, not every one. The repertoire has roughly 51,000 clones, under 85% of them found once; the top ten carry under 2.5%. The sequencing used PBMCs, collected around atezolizumab (anti-PD-L1) treatment. The origin of the receptors is a man aged 50 to 59 with urothelial cancer. The CDR3 runs from the conserved cysteine through the conserved F or W. Each record gives: J gene, D gene, V gene, clone size, CDR3 DNA, CDR3 protein. D genes are given only for firm matches. Not all rows give a size; the values are once, few, many and, for expanded clones, a class.

J gene: TRBJ1-2
D gene: .
V gene: TRBV12-1
clone size: .
CDR3 DNA: TGTGCCAGCAGCGCTTACGGGACAGCTAACTATGGCTACACCTTC
CDR3 protein: CASSAYGTANYGYTF

J gene: TRBJ1-1
D gene: .
V gene: TRBV19
clone size: .
CDR3 DNA: TGTGCCAGTAGTATAAGCAGAAATCCGGGCACTGAAGCTTTCTTT
CDR3 protein: CASSISRNPGTEAFF

J gene: TRBJ2-6
D gene: TRBD1
V gene: TRBV4-1
clone size: .
CDR3 DNA: TGCGCCAGCAGCCACCCCGGACAGGTCACGAGCTCTGGGGCCAACGTCCTGACTTTC
CDR3 protein: CASSHPGQVTSSGANVLTF

J gene: TRBJ2-5
D gene: .
V gene: TRBV28
clone size: .
CDR3 DNA: TGTGCCAGCAGTTCGGTGGGACTCCAAGAGACCCAGTACTTC
CDR3 protein: CASSSVGLQETQYF

J gene: TRBJ1-2
D gene: TRBD1
V gene: TRBV28
clone size: .
CDR3 DNA: TGTGCCAGCAGTTTGGGGCAGGGGGTAGGTGGCTACACCTTC
CDR3 protein: CASSLGQGVGGYTF

J gene: TRBJ2-4
D gene: TRBD2
V gene: TRBV14
clone size: few
CDR3 DNA: TGTGCCAGCAGCCAACTAGCGGGGGCCCCCCCCGCCAAAAACATTCAGTACTTC
CDR3 protein: CASSQLAGAPPAKNIQYF

J gene: TRBJ2-7
D gene: .
V gene: TRBV7-9
clone size: .
CDR3 DNA: TGTGCCAGCAGCTTAGGTCGGGGGATCTACTCCTACGAGCAGTACTTC
CDR3 protein: CASSLGRGIYSYEQYF

J gene: TRBJ1-3
D gene: .
V gene: TRBV7-9
clone size: .
CDR3 DNA: TGTGCCAGCAGCTTAGATAACTCCGCCTCTGGAAACACCATATATTTT
CDR3 protein: CASSLDNSASGNTIYF

J gene: TRBJ2-1
D gene: TRBD2
V gene: TRBV15
clone size: .
CDR3 DNA: TGTGCCACCAGCAGAGAAAAGGGCCTAGCGGGGGGAAAATACAATGAGCAGTTCTTC
CDR3 protein: CATSREKGLAGGKYNEQFF

J gene: TRBJ1-4
D gene: TRBD1
V gene: TRBV27
clone size: .
CDR3 DNA: TGTGCCAGCAGTTTTTTACTACCCGACAGGGTAAATGAAAAACTGTTTTTT
CDR3 protein: CASSFLLPDRVNEKLFF

J gene: TRBJ2-5
D gene: TRBD2
V gene: TRBV5-4
clone size: .
CDR3 DNA: TGTGCCAGCAGCTTCAATGGACTAGCAGGAGGAGAGACCCAGTACTTC
CDR3 protein: CASSFNGLAGGETQYF

J gene: TRBJ1-3
D gene: .
V gene: TRBV9
clone size: .
CDR3 DNA: TGTGCCAGCAGCGACACAGGGTCCGTCGGAAACACCATATATTTT
CDR3 protein: CASSDTGSVGNTIYF

J gene: TRBJ1-6
D gene: TRBD1
V gene: TRBV5-5
clone size: few
CDR3 DNA: TGTGCCAGCAGCCGATCTTGGACAGGGGGAAGCTCACCCCTCCACTTT
CDR3 protein: CASSRSWTGGSSPLHF

J gene: TRBJ2-2
D gene: .
V gene: TRBV10-1
clone size: .
CDR3 DNA: TGCGCCAGCAGTGCACATGGGACTTACGGGGAGCTGTTTTTT
CDR3 protein: CASSAHGTYGELFF

J gene: TRBJ1-5
D gene: .
V gene: TRBV18
clone size: .
CDR3 DNA: TGTGCCAGCTCACCATTAGGATGGGACTATAGCAATCAGCCCCAGCATTTT
CDR3 protein: CASSPLGWDYSNQPQHF

J gene: TRBJ1-2
D gene: .
V gene: TRBV25-1
clone size: .
CDR3 DNA: TGTGCCAGCAAGGGCCACAGGTCGGACTATGGCTACACCTTC
CDR3 protein: CASKGHRSDYGYTF

J gene: TRBJ2-7
D gene: .
V gene: TRBV6-1
clone size: .
CDR3 DNA: TGTGCCAGCAGGGGACACTACCCCACCTACGAGCAGTACTTC
CDR3 protein: CASRGHYPTYEQYF

J gene: TRBJ1-1
D gene: .
V gene: TRBV9
clone size: .
CDR3 DNA: TGTGCCAGCAGCGTTGGACGGAGGATGAACACTGAAGCTTTCTTT
CDR3 protein: CASSVGRRMNTEAFF

J gene: TRBJ2-7
D gene: .
V gene: TRBV5-1
clone size: once
CDR3 DNA: TGCGCCAGCAGCTTGACGGGGAAGGACGAGCAGTACTTC
CDR3 protein: CASSLTGKDEQYF

J gene: TRBJ1-2
D gene: .
V gene: TRBV25-1
clone size: .
CDR3 DNA: TGTGCCAGCAGTGGTTGGTCAGGGATTTTAGACTATGGCTACACCTTC
CDR3 protein: CASSGWSGILDYGYTF

J gene: TRBJ2-1
D gene: TRBD2
V gene: TRBV29-1
clone size: .
CDR3 DNA: TGCAGCGTTGAACCCTATCCTAGCGGGAGTCAGTTCTTC
CDR3 protein: CSVEPYPSGSQFF

J gene: TRBJ2-7
D gene: TRBD2
V gene: TRBV6-5
clone size: once
CDR3 DNA: TGTGCCAGCCGGGGGGTACGGACCTACGAGCAGTACTTC
CDR3 protein: CASRGVRTYEQYF

J gene: TRBJ1-1
D gene: TRBD1
V gene: TRBV11-2
clone size: .
CDR3 DNA: TGTGCCAGCAGCCGGGGGACAGGGTTTCGTAACACTGAAGCTTTCTTT
CDR3 protein: CASSRGTGFRNTEAFF

J gene: TRBJ2-5
D gene: TRBD1
V gene: TRBV11-3
clone size: .
CDR3 DNA: TGTGCCAGCAGCCCGGGGACAGCCAAAGAGACCCAGTACTTC
CDR3 protein: CASSPGTAKETQYF

J gene: TRBJ2-7
D gene: .
V gene: TRBV27
clone size: .
CDR3 DNA: TGTGCCAGCAGTTACAGGGTGACGGACGAGCAGTACTTC
CDR3 protein: CASSYRVTDEQYF

J gene: TRBJ2-5
D gene: TRBD2
V gene: TRBV5-1
clone size: .
CDR3 DNA: TGCGCCAGCGCTGGACTAGCGGGGAAATTGGAGACCCAGTACTTC
CDR3 protein: CASAGLAGKLETQYF